Listed here is a single TCR beta chain. It has no known antigen specificity. Within one base of it there is no much larger clone, and no base qualities were kept. This record comes from a study of T-cell memory formation after mild COVID-19 (dated by TCRdb to 2020 to 2023). Regarding the study in general: TCR sequence clusters from the two donors were largely donor specific. Two young, previously healthy adult volunteers, one female and one male, were included in the cohort. In a couple of donors, T-cell clones that expanded and contracted after mild COVID-19 were tracked by sequencing TCRalpha and TCRbeta repertoires over time. Here is what the overall study found, with its caveats: The detection of some responding clones in pre-infection memory suggests that pre-existing cross-reactive memory T cells joined the SARS-CoV-2 response. Whether the second-wave clones peaking on day 37 were SARS-CoV-2 specific was not confirmed. Contracting CD4+ clones were located mainly in the CM and EM memory subsets, whereas CD8+ clones were found to be enriched in EMRA. Clones that contracted from day 15 to 85 showed balanced CD4/CD8 phenotypes, whereas a second wave of clones that expanded from day 15 to 37 leaned towards CD4+. The study covered only two mild cases, and larger cohorts including severe cases with pre-infection samples were considered necessary.

PBMCs were isolated by Ficoll-Paque density gradient centrifugation. Sequencer: Illumina NovaSeq 6000. cDNA libraries for TCRalpha and TCRbeta were prepared by 5'RACE using constant-segment primers, with sample barcodes and unique molecular identifiers added. Trizol reagent was used to extract RNA from every sample. Amplification of the libraries took two PCR steps, and the second step added a second sample barcode plus Illumina TruSeq adapters. The libraries were sequenced on an Illumina NovaSeq using 2 x 150 bp paired-end reads. In the source study's methods: Reads were demultiplexed and collapsed into UMI-guided consensus sequences with migec v1.2.7. Using mixcr v2.1.11, UMI consensuses were aligned to TRA and TRB V and J templates and then assembled into clonotypes. A clonotype was counted as expanded or contracted only if both edgeR and NoisET called the change significant, with noise models trained on biological replicates. For edgeR calls, a false discovery rate-adjusted p below 0.01 and a log2 fold-change threshold of 1 were applied. As an exploratory analysis of dynamics, max-normalized trajectories of the 1000 most abundant clonotypes were examined with PCA combined with hierarchical clustering. The CD4 or CD8 phenotype of responding clones was assigned using the separately sequenced CD4+ and CD8+ repertoires. The raw public reads went through TCRdb reprocessing: fastp at Q25, MiXCR clone calling, in-frame beta chains kept. Rows matching on CDR3 protein sequence are summarized as one entry with the most common DNA and genes. The V and J calls, along with clone size, are taken from TCRdb and not from the paper's own processing. The sample includes 470,000 or so distinct CDR3 sequences, with approximately 20% observed a single time. 7.5% to 9.5% of the sample lies in the top ten.

Sequences SQVTM (CDR1) and ANQGSEA (CDR2) are obtained from the germline V gene. The CDR3 has 16 amino acids, counting the end cysteine and phenylalanine. Just CDR3 DNA is preserved here, 48 bases in frame from base 1. The junction shows trimming of 1 base on V and 5 bases on J, and the gene matches do not reach 9 bases of it. The sequence is built from TRBV29-1 and TRBJ2-2; 8 middle bases align to TRBD2. Input material: PBMCs or a T cell subset sorted from them (not recorded which). This receptor was identified in an adult woman who had mild COVID-19 (a few samples of this study predate the infection). The sample titles of this study are shuffled in the database, so cell type and time point are left out; the donor was told from shared clones. The CDR3 reads CSVEGSGGARTGELFF. The bases are TGCAGCGTTGAAGGATCCGGGGGGGCCCGAACCGGGGAGCTGTTTTTT.